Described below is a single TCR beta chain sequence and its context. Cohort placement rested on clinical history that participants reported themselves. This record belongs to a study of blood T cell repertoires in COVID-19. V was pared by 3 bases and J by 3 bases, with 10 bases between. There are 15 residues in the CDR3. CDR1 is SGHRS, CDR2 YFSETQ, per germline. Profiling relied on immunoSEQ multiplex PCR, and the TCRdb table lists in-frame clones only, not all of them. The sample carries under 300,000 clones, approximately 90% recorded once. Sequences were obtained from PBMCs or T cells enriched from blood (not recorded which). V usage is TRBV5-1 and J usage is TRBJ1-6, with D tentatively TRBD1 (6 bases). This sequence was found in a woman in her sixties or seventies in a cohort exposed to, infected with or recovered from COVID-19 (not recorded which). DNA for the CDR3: TGCGCCAGCAGCTCCAGGACAGACTATAATTCACCCCTCCACTTT. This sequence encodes CASSSRTDYNSPLHF.